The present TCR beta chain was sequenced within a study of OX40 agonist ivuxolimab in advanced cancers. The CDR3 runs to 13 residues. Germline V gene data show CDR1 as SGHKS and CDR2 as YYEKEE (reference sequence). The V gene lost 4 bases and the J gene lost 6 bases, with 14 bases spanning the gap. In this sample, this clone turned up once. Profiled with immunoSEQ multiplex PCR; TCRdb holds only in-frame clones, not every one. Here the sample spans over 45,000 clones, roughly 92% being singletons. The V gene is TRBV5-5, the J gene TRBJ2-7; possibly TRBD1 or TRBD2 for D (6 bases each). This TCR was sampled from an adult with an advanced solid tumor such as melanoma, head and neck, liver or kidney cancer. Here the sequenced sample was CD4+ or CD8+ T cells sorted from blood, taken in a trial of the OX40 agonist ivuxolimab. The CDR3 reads CASSHIWGAEQYF. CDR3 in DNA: TGTGCCAGCAGCCATATCTGGGGGGCCGAGCAGTACTTC.